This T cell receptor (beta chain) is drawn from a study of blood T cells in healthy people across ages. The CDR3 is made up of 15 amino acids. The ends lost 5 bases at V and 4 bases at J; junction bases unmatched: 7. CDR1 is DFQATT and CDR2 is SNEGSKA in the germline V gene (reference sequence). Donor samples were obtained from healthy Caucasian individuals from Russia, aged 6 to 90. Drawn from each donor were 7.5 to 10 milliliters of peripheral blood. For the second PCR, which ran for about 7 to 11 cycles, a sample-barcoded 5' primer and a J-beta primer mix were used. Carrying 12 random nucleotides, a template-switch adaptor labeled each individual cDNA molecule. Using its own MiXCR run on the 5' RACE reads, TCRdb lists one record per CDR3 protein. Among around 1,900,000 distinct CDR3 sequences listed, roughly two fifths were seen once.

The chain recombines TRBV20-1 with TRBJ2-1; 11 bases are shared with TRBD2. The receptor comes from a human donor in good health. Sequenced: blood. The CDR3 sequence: CSAPQLAGVYNEQFF. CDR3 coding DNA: TGCAGTGCTCCCCAACTAGCGGGGGTTTACAATGAGCAGTTCTTC.